This T cell receptor beta chain was captured in a study of CD8 T cells in ankylosing spondylitis. In TCRdb, the 5' RACE reads were re-called with MiXCR into one record per CDR3 protein. Here the sample spans 150,000 to 200,000 distinct CDR3 sequences, around a tenth being singletons. This clonotype has at least ten counts. V lost 2 bases to trimming and J lost 6 bases; unmatched junction nucleotides: 7. The length of the CDR3 is 14 residues. Germline V gives CDR1 SGHRS, CDR2 YFSETQ. This sequence was found in a male donor with ankylosing spondylitis or in good health (not recorded which). The sample comprised blood, either unsorted or a sorted T cell fraction (not recorded which). The V call is TRBV5-1, the J call TRBJ1-2, with 7 positions matching TRBD1. This CDR3 is CASSLRQGYDGYTF. CDR3 DNA: TGCGCCAGCAGCTTAAGACAGGGATATGATGGCTACACCTTC.